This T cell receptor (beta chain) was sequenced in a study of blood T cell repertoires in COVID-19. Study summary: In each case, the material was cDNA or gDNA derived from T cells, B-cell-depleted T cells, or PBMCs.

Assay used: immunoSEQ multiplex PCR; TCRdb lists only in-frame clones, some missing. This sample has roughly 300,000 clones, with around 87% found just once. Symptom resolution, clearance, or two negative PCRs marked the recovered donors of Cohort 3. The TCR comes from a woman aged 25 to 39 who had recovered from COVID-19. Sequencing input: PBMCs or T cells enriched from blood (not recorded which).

CDR3 loop: CASSERQGLYYGYTF. DNA of the CDR3: TGTGCCAGTAGTGAACGACAGGGTCTATACTATGGCTACACCTTC. The chain links TRBV19 to TRBJ1-2, with TRBD1 matching 7 bases. V shed 5 bases, J shed 3 bases, and the junction held 9 bases outside the gene matches. Germline values: CDR1 LNHDA, CDR2 SQIVND (reference sequence). This CDR3 has 15 amino acids. Together with reference TRBV19 and TRBJ1-2, the CDR3 gives the full variable domain: DGGITQSPKYLFRKEGQNVTLSCEQNLNHDAMYWYRQDPGQGLRLIYYSQIVNDFQKGDIAEGYSVSREKKESFPLTVTSAQKNPTAFYLCASSERQGLYYGYTFGSGTRLTVV.